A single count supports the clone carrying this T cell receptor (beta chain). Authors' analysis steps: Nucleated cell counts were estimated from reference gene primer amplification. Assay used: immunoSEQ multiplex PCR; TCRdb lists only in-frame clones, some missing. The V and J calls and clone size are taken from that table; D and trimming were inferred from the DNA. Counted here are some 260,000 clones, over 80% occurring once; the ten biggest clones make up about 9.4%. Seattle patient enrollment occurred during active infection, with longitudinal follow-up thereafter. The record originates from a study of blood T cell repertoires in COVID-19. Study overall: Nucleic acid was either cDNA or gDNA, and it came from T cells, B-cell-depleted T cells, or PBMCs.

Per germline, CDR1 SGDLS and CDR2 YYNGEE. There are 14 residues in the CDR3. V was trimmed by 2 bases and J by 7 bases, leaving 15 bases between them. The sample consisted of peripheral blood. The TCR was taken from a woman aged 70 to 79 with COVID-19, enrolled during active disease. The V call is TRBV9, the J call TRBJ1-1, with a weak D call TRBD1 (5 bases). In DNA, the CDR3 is TGTGCCAGCAGCGTTGTGGGGACTGATGGTGAAGCTTTCTTT. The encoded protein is CASSVVGTDGEAFF.